These T cell receptor beta chains were read from a single sample in a study of cytomegalovirus exposure and HLA in healthy donors. Some clones are missing from TCRdb's copy, which holds only in-frame ones; the method was immunoSEQ multiplex PCR. Altogether approximately 140,000 clones are present, around 85% being singletons, with the ten largest covering just under 3%. Sequencing used PBMCs. Receptors originate from a man aged 18 to 29 in good health and CMV-seronegative. CDR3s leave out the opening cysteine and the closing phenylalanine or tryptophan. The order of the fields is CDR3 protein, V gene, J gene.

CDR3: ASSFRPGRAYEQY; V: TRBV27; J: TRBJ2-7
CDR3: ASSVVSAAGNEQF; V: TRBV9; J: TRBJ2-1
CDR3: ASSRSPTGLNTEAF; V: TRBV4-1; J: TRBJ1-1
CDR3: ASSLGGHEQF; V: TRBV5-1; J: TRBJ2-1
CDR3: ASRWGGPDTQY; V: TRBV27; J: TRBJ2-3
CDR3: ASSFKSSYARETQY; V: TRBV7-8; J: TRBJ2-5
CDR3: ASTPLGQGNSGELF; V: TRBV7-8; J: TRBJ2-2
CDR3: ASSPPQGRMEQY; V: TRBV9; J: TRBJ2-7
CDR3: ASSVSGATNTGELF; V: TRBV9; J: TRBJ2-2
CDR3: ASSFDGSSYEQY; V: TRBV27; J: TRBJ2-7
CDR3: ASSPTLASYNEQF; V: TRBV18; J: TRBJ2-1
CDR3: ATSTAPAGGYT; V: TRBV15; J: TRBJ1-2
CDR3: ASSSPAAGEEDEQY; V: TRBV28; J: TRBJ2-7
CDR3: ASSHTNVADTQY; V: TRBV4-3; J: TRBJ2-3
CDR3: ASSPLRSTQETQY; V: TRBV18; J: TRBJ2-5
CDR3: ASSYIGSNQPQH; V: TRBV6-5; J: TRBJ1-5
CDR3: ASSQNPGQGAYEQY; V: TRBV4-2; J: TRBJ2-7
CDR3: ASSKGTIWRDYGYT; V: TRBV5-6; J: TRBJ1-2
CDR3: ASSFRAGLAKNIQY; V: TRBV4-1; J: TRBJ2-4
CDR3: ASSISGWRQSNQPQH; V: TRBV19; J: TRBJ1-5
CDR3: ASSESKPGYT; V: TRBV2; J: TRBJ1-2
CDR3: ASSLVGQIHEQY; V: TRBV7-2; J: TRBJ2-7
CDR3: ASNPGQGDQPQH; V: TRBV2; J: TRBJ1-5
CDR3: ASSQELAGPSYNEQF; V: TRBV4-1; J: TRBJ2-1
CDR3: ASREEETQY; V: TRBV5-1; J: TRBJ2-5
CDR3: ASSGGTGTSGANVLT; V: TRBV5-6; J: TRBJ2-6
CDR3: ASSLGQKETQY; V: TRBV7-9; J: TRBJ2-5